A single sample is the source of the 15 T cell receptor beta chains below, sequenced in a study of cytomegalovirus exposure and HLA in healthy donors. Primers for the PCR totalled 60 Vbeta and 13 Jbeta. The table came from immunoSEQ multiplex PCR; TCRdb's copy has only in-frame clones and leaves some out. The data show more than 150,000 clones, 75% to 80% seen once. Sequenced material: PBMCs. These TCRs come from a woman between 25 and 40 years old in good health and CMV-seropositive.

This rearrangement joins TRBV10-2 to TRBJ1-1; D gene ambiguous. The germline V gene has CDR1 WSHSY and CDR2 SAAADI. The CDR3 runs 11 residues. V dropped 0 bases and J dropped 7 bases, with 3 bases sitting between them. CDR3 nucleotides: TGCGCCAGCAGTGAGTCGTATGAAGCTTTCTTT. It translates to CASSESYEAFF.

CDR3 DNA sequence: TGTGCCACCAGCAGAGGGACTGGGGTCTATGGCTACACCTTC. Protein product: CATSRGTGVYGYTF. The rearrangement joins TRBV15 to TRBJ1-2; D is uncertain. The CDR3 length is 14 residues. Germline CDR1 and CDR2: LNHNV and YYDKDF (reference sequence). The ends were cut back, 1 base at V and 4 bases at J, with 10 bases in the middle.

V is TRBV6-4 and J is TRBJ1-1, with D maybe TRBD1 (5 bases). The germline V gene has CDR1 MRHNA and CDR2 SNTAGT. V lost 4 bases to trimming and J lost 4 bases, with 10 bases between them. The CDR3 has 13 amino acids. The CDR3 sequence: CASSVTVTTEAFF. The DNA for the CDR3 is TGTGCCAGCAGTGTGACAGTTACCACTGAAGCTTTCTTT.

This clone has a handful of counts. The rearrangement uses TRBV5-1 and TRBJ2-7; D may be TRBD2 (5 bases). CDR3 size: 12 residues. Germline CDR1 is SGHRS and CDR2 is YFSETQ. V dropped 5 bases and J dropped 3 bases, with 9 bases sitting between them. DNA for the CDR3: TGCGCCAGCAGAGAAAGCGGCTACGAGCAGTACTTC. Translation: CASRESGYEQYF.

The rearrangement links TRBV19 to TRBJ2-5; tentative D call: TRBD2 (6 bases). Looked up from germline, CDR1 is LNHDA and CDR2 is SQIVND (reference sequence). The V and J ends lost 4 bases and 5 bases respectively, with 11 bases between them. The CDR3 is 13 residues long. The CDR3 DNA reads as TGTGCCAGTAGTAAGGGAGGCCCGGAGACCCAGTACTTC. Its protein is CASSKGGPETQYF.

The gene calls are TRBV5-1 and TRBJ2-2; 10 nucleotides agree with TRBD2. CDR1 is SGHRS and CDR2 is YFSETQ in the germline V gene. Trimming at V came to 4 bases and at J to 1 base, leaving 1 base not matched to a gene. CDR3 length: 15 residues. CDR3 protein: CASSRLAGNTGELFF. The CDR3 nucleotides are TGCGCCAGCAGCAGACTAGCGGGGAACACCGGGGAGCTGTTTTTT. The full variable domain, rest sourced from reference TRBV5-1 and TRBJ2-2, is KAGVTQTPRYLIKTRGQQVTLSCSPISGHRSVSWYQQTPGQGLQFLFEYFSETQRNKGNFPGRFSGRQFSNSRSEMNVSTLELGDSALYLCASSRLAGNTGELFFGEGSRLTVL.

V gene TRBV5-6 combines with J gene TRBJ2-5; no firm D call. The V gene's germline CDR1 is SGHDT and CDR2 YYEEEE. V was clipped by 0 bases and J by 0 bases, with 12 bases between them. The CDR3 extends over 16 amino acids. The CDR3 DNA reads TGTGCCAGCAGCTTGGAACTCACCAAGTACCAAGAGACCCAGTACTTC. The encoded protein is CASSLELTKYQETQYF.

Here the CDR3 reads CASSGLIRGLAKNIQYF. The CDR3, as DNA: TGTGCCAGCAGCGGACTTATAAGGGGACTAGCCAAAAACATTCAGTACTTC. This chain uses TRBV7-9 with TRBJ2-4; tentative D call: TRBD2 (6 bases). The CDR3 totals 17 residues. Per the germline V gene, CDR1 is SEHNR and CDR2 is FQNEAQ (reference sequence). V gave up 5 bases and J gave up 0 bases, with 17 bases separating them. Full variable domain (rest looked up from reference TRBV7-9 and TRBJ2-4): DTGVSQNPRHKITKRGQNVTFRCDPISEHNRLYWYRQTLGQGPEFLTYFQNEAQLEKSRLLSDRFSAERPKGSFSTLEIQRTEQGDSAMYLCASSGLIRGLAKNIQYFGAGTRLSVL.

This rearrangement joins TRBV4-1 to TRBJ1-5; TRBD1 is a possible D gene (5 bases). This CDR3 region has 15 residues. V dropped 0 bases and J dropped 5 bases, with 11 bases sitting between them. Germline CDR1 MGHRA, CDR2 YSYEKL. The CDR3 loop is CASSQEGEGYQPQHF. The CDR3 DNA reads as TGCGCCAGCAGCCAAGAAGGGGAGGGGTATCAGCCCCAGCATTTT.

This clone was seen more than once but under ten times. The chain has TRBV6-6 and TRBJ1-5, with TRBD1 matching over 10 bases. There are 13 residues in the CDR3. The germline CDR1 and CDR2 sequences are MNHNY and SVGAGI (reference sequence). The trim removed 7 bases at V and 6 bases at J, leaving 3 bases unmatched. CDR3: CASTRTGGQPQHF. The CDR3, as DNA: TGTGCCAGCACCAGGACAGGGGGTCAGCCCCAGCATTTT.

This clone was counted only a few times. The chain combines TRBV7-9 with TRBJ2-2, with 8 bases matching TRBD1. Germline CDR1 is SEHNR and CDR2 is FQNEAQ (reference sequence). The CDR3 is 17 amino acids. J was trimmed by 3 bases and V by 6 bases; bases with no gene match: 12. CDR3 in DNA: TGTGCCAGCAGACCGATACTGACAGGGGCCGACACCGGGGAGCTGTTTTTT. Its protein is CASRPILTGADTGELFF.

The DNA of the CDR3 is TGCGCCAGCAGCCCCGCCCTGACAGACATGAACACTGAAGCTTTCTTT. Its translation is CASSPALTDMNTEAFF. V gene TRBV4-1 combines with J gene TRBJ1-1; D might be TRBD1 (5 bases). The V and J ends lost 4 bases and 0 bases respectively, with 15 bases between them. Germline V gives CDR1 MGHRA, CDR2 YSYEKL. CDR3 length equals 16 residues.

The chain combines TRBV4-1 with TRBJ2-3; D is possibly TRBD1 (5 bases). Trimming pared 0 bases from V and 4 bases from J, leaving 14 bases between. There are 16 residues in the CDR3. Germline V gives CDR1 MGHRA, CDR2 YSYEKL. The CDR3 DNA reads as TGCGCCAGCAGCCAAGATCAGCCAAGGGGTTCAGATACGCAGTATTTT. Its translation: CASSQDQPRGSDTQYF.

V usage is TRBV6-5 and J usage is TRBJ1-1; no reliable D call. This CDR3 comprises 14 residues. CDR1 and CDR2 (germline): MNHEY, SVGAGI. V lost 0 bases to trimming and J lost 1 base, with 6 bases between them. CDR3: CASSYSSENTEAFF. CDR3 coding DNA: TGTGCCAGCAGTTACTCCAGCGAGAACACTGAAGCTTTCTTT.

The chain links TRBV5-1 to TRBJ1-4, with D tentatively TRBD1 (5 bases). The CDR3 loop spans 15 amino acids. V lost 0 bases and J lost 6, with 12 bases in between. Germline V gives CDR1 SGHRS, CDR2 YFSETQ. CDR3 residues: CASSLGGRADEKLFF. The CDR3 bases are TGCGCCAGCAGCTTGGGGGGGAGGGCAGATGAAAAACTGTTTTTT.